This T cell receptor beta chain was identified in a study of read filtering for tumor transcriptome and immune sequencing. Molecular barcoded adaptors covering alpha/delta and beta/gamma chains were used on 400 ng RNA. TCRdb ran MiXCR on the reads and lists one entry per CDR3 protein. The profile shows over 35,000 distinct CDR3 sequences, around an eighth of them singletons. In this sample, this clonotype turned up many times. Its antigen is unknown. Study outcomes and limitations: Single-read clonotypes: about 83% of IR-seq clonotypes (around 3.4% of reads), 74.6% of RNA-seq clonotypes (approximately 45% of reads).

The receptor's source is a donor at least 40 years old with multiple myeloma. Material: a population of CD138-negative cells sorted from bone marrow.

The CDR3 is CASSRLLRDTQYF. The CDR3 bases are TGTGCCAGCAGCCGACTACTCCGTGATACGCAGTATTTT. The chain uses TRBV6-5 and TRBJ2-3; D might be TRBD2 (5 bases). Deletions cut 6 bases from V and 6 bases from J, with 13 bases between. The CDR3 covers 13 residues. Looked up from germline, CDR1 is MNHEY and CDR2 is SVGAGI.